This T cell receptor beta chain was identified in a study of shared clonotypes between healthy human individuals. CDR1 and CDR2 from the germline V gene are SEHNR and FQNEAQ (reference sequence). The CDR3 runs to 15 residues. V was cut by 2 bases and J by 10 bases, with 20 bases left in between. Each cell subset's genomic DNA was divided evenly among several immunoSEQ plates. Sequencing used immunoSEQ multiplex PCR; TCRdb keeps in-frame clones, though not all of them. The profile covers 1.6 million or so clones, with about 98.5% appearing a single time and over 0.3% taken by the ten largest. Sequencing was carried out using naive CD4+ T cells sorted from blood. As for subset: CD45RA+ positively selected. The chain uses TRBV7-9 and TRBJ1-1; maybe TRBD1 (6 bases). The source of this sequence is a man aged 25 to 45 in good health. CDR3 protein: CASSLLQDSPRLAFF. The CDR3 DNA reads TGTGCCAGCAGCTTACTCCAGGACAGTCCTCGGCTAGCTTTCTTT.